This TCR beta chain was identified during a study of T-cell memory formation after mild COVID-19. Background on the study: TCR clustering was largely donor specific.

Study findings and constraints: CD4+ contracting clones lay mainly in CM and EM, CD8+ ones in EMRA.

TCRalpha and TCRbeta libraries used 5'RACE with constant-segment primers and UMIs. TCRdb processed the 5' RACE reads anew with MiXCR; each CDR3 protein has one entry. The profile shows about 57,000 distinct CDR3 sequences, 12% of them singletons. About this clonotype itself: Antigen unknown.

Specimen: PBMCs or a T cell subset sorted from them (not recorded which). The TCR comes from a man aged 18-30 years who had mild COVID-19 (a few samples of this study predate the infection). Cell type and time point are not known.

CDR3 region: CSARRGSSYNEQFF. In DNA, the CDR3 is TGCAGTGCCCGGCGCGGTAGCTCCTACAATGAGCAGTTCTTC. This chain connects TRBV20-1 to TRBJ2-1; D is undetermined. The CDR3 spans 14 residues. V lost 6 bases, J lost 0 bases, and 12 bases lay in between. Germline CDR1 reads DFQATT; CDR2 reads SNEGSKA (reference sequence).